Below are 6 T cell receptor beta chains sequenced from a single sample in a study of cytomegalovirus exposure and HLA in healthy donors. PCR amplification relied on 60 Vbeta primers (plus 13 Jbeta primers). Repertoires were generated with immunoSEQ multiplex PCR, while TCRdb's copy carries only in-frame clones and drops some. The table records 150,000 to 200,000 clones, roughly 85% of them present only once. Sequenced input: PBMCs. The receptors shown here come from a woman younger than 30 in good health and CMV-seronegative.

J is TRBJ2-1 and V is TRBV27; perhaps TRBD2 as D (5 bases). The V gene's germline CDR1 is MNHEY and CDR2 SMNVEV (reference sequence). Trimming took 2 bases from V and 3 from J, leaving 11 bases between them. The CDR3 runs to 15 residues. This CDR3 reads CASSLVREVYNEQFF. CDR3 sequence (DNA): TGTGCCAGCAGTTTAGTACGGGAAGTCTACAATGAGCAGTTCTTC.

The chain employs TRBV11-2 and TRBJ2-2; D is undetermined. The ends were cut back, 7 bases at V and 3 bases at J, with 12 bases in the middle. CDR3 length: 14 residues. Germline lookup yields CDR1 SGHAT and CDR2 FQNNGV. CDR3 DNA: TGTGCCAGCACCCAATCTAGATACACCGGGGAGCTGTTTTTT. It specifies CASTQSRYTGELFF.

This clone appeared once. The chain joins TRBV11-2 to TRBJ2-7; weak D call: TRBD1 (5 bases). Trimming took 5 bases from V and 6 from J, leaving 20 bases between them. The CDR3 covers 15 residues. Germline CDR1 SGHAT, CDR2 FQNNGV. CDR3 nucleotide sequence: TGTGCCAGCAGCCCCCCCGCGGCAGGGATTTCCGAGCAGTACTTC. Its translation is CASSPPAAGISEQYF.

The CDR3 DNA reads TGTGCCAGCAGTTACCCCATGACAGGGGCGGGGGAAAAACTGTTTTTT. Its translation: CASSYPMTGAGEKLFF. The genes are TRBV6-6 and TRBJ1-4; 8 nucleotides align to TRBD1. This CDR3 comprises 16 residues. Trimming cost V 2 bases and J 8 bases; bases outside gene matches: 10. Germline loops: CDR1 MNHNY, CDR2 SVGAGI (reference sequence).

The chain is built from TRBV11-2 and TRBJ1-1; 7 nucleotides line up with TRBD1. CDR1 is SGHAT, CDR2 FQNNGV, per germline. V lost 6 bases, J lost 0 bases, and 16 bases stayed unmatched. This CDR3 region has 18 residues. CDR3 protein: CASRPIDRVGTMNTEAFF. CDR3 sequence (DNA): TGTGCCAGCAGACCCATCGACAGGGTAGGGACCATGAACACTGAAGCTTTCTTT. The full variable domain, its missing parts supplied by reference TRBV11-2 and TRBJ1-1, is EAGVAQSPRYKIIEKRQSVAFWCNPISGHATLYWYQQILGQGPKLLIQFQNNGVVDDSQLPKDRFSAERLKGVDSTLKIQPAKLEDSAVYLCASRPIDRVGTMNTEAFFGQGTRLTVV.

The chain recombines TRBV1 with TRBJ2-1; the table's D call, TRBD2, was not checked against the DNA. TRBV1 is noted as a pseudogene. The CDR3 covers 18 residues. DNA of the CDR3: TGCACCAGCAGCCGCCTCGTATTAGCGCGGACTAGGAACAATGAGCAGTTCTTC. Protein product: CTSSRLVLARTRNNEQFF.